This T cell receptor (beta chain) was captured by sequencing in a study of cytomegalovirus exposure and HLA in healthy donors. This PCR relied on a set of 60 Vbeta primers and 13 Jbeta primers. Repertoires were generated with immunoSEQ multiplex PCR, while TCRdb's copy carries only in-frame clones and drops some. The repertoire has fewer than 200,000 clones, around 74% of them found once; the top ten carry approximately 2.3%. This clone was detected many times. V was pared by 5 bases and J by 6 bases, with 8 bases of the junction left unmatched. CDR3 length: 14 residues. Per the germline V gene, CDR1 is MNHNS and CDR2 is SASEGT.

The chain joins TRBV6-1 to TRBJ1-1, with 8 nucleotides matching TRBD1. The receptor comes from a female donor in good health and CMV-seronegative. Sequencing was done on a sample of PBMCs. In DNA form, the CDR3 reads TGTGCCAGCAGTAGTGGACAGGGTGGGTCTGAAGCTTTCTTT. It translates to CASSSGQGGSEAFF.